There are many counts of the clone carrying this T cell receptor beta chain. CDR1 and CDR2 (germline): SGDLS, YYNGEE. Trimming cost V 4 bases and J 2 bases, with 13 bases left between them. The CDR3 has 14 residues. Each CDR3 protein gets one entry after TCRdb re-called the RACE reads with MiXCR. Altogether about 30,000 distinct CDR3 sequences are present, approximately 6% being singletons, with the ten largest covering around 5.7%. Time point meaning: patch test 3, about 24 weeks after DPC sensitization. The treatment denotes: therapeutic diphenylcyclopropenone sensitization with weekly scalp DPC. This specimen belongs to a study of human T cells and chemical hapten exposure. About the study: Patch tests applied 0.01% DPC to the upper back, read at 6 days.

This TCR derives from a man aged 25-40 years with alopecia areata. Some clones in this sample may be carry-over from other donors' samples. Specimen: whole blood, collected in connection with sensitization to the hapten diphenylcyclopropenone (DPC). The V call is TRBV9, the J call TRBJ2-7; D is undetermined. This CDR3 reads CASSPSPTAYEQYF. The CDR3 DNA is TGTGCCAGCAGCCCCTCTCCCACTGCCTACGAGCAGTACTTC.